Listed below are T cell receptor beta chains from one sample, sequenced in a study of vaccination effects on CD4 cells after COVID-19. Assay used: immunoSEQ multiplex PCR; TCRdb lists only in-frame clones, some missing. The sample lists around 71,000 clones, 65% to 85% occurring once. These TCRs' antigens remain unknown. The source material was CD4+ T cells from PBMCs cultured with HCoV-OC43 spike peptides, sampled before COVID-19 vaccination. These receptors were taken from a human donor who received a COVID-19 vaccine. Each CDR3 is given with its conserved first and last residue. A D gene is named only where the DNA matches it firmly. Size tells how often a clone was seen (once, few, many) or the class of an expanded clone, and some rows leave it out.

v_gene	abundance	d_gene	j_gene	CDR3nt	CDR3aa
TRBV7-8	.	.	TRBJ2-3	TGTGCCAGCAGCTTAGCGCAAACGGGGAGTCTAAGCACAGATACGCAGTATTTT	CASSLAQTGSLSTDTQYF
TRBV6-6	few	.	TRBJ2-1	TGTGCCAGCAATCTATCCAGGGGGGTCTGGGCCTACAATGAGCAGTTCTTC	CASNLSRGVWAYNEQFF
TRBV2	few	.	TRBJ1-1	TGTGCCAGCAGTGAAGCAACCCAGGTCACTGAAGCTTTCTTT	CASSEATQVTEAFF
TRBV5-1	.	.	TRBJ1-5	TGCGCCAGCAGCTTGTATGGACAGTCCGGTCAGCCCCAGCATTTT	CASSLYGQSGQPQHF
TRBV30	.	.	TRBJ1-2	TGTGCCTGGAGTGTACACCCCCCAGGGCACTATGGCTACACCTTC	CAWSVHPPGHYGYTF
TRBV5-1	.	.	TRBJ2-2	TGCGCCAGCAGCGATCCCGGGGGACCGACGAACACCGGGGAGCTGTTTTTT	CASSDPGGPTNTGELFF
TRBV21-1	.	.	TRBJ2-1	TGTGCCAGCACCCAGCAGCTCGAGAAGGAGCAGTTCTTC	CASTQQLEKEQFF
TRBV2	.	.	TRBJ2-2	TGTGCCAGCGGGGGTGGGAACACCGGGGAGCTGTTTTTT	CASGGGNTGELFF
TRBV24-1	.	.	TRBJ1-1	TGTGCCACCAGTGATTCAGGAAGGAACACTGAAGCTTTCTTT	CATSDSGRNTEAFF
TRBV5-8	.	TRBD1	TRBJ1-6	TGTGCCAGCAGCACCCAGGGGGTCGTTTCACCCCTCCACTTT	CASSTQGVVSPLHF
TRBV7-9	.	.	TRBJ2-3	TGTGCCAGCAGTTCCGGGGGCCACAGCACAGATACGCAGTATTTT	CASSSGGHSTDTQYF
TRBV3-1/TRBV3-2	.	TRBD1	TRBJ1-2	TGTGCCAGCAGCCGGGCAGACAGGGCCGGCTACACCTTC	CASSRADRAGYTF
TRBV5-4	few	TRBD1	TRBJ1-3	TGTGCCAGCAGCACCCGGGACAGTTCTGGAAACACCATATATTTT	CASSTRDSSGNTIYF
TRBV7-2	.	.	TRBJ1-6	TGTGCCAGCAGCACCGACAGTCATTCACCCCTCCACTTT	CASSTDSHSPLHF
TRBV14	once	.	TRBJ2-5	TGTGCCAGCAGCCCAAGCCTGGGGGGCTGGAAGACCCAGTACTTC	CASSPSLGGWKTQYF
TRBV15	once	.	TRBJ1-4	TGTGCCACCAGCAGAGATTCGGGGGAAAAACTGTTTTTT	CATSRDSGEKLFF
TRBV7-2	.	TRBD1	TRBJ1-6	TGTGCCAGCAGCTACCTCCGGGACAGGGATAGGAATTCACCCCTCCACTTT	CASSYLRDRDRNSPLHF
TRBV10-2	.	TRBD1	TRBJ1-1	TGCGCCAGCAGTCGCAATGGACAGGGCATGAACACTGAAGCTTTCTTT	CASSRNGQGMNTEAFF
TRBV4-3	.	.	TRBJ2-2	TGCGCCAGCAGCCGGATTGGTGGAGGGGAGCTGTTTTTT	CASSRIGGGELFF
TRBV5-4	.	.	TRBJ1-5	TGTGCCAGCAGCCGGGACCCTAATCAGCCCCAGCATTTT	CASSRDPNQPQHF